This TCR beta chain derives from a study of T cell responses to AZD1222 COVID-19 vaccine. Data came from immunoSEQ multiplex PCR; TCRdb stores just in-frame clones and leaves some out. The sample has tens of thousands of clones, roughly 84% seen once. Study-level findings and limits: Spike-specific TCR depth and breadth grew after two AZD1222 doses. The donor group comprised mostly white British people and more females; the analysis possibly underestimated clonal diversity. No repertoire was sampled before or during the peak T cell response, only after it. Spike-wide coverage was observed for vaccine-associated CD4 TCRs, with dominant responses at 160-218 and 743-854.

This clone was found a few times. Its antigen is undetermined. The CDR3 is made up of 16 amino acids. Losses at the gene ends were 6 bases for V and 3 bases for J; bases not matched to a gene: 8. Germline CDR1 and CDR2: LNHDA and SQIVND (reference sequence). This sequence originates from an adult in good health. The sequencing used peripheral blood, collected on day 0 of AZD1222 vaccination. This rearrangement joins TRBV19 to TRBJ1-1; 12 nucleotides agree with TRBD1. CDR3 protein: CASSRGGTGGYTEAFF. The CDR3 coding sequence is TGTGCCAGTAGCCGGGGAGGGACAGGGGGCTACACTGAAGCTTTCTTT. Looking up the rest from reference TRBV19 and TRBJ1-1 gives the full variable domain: DGGITQSPKYLFRKEGQNVTLSCEQNLNHDAMYWYRQDPGQGLRLIYYSQIVNDFQKGDIAEGYSVSREKKESFPLTVTSAQKNPTAFYLCASSRGGTGGYTEAFFGQGTRLTVV.